The source of this TCR beta chain is a study of T cell responses to AZD1222 COVID-19 vaccine (dated by TCRdb to 2020 to 2022). Looking at the study overall: Because spike-specific TCR depth and breadth did not differ between the two schedules, AZD1222 recipients who got a second dose at roughly 4 weeks were pooled with those who got a second dose at roughly 12 weeks. A total of approximately 250 trial participants underwent TCR sequencing, of whom 207 had received two doses of AZD1222 and approximately 26 had received two doses of the MenACWY control vaccine. Trial participants were enrolled into age subgroups of 18-55, 56-69 and 70-plus years, which contained roughly 150, 30 and 60 TCR-sequenced participants, respectively.

What the research found in general, with its limitations: The whole spike protein was spanned by vaccine-associated CD4 TCRs, and dominant responses were seen in regions 160-218 and 743-854. Spike-specific TCR breadth and depth rose significantly after two AZD1222 doses compared with day 0 and with MenACWY recipients. Most participants were white British and females outnumbered males, and the authors suggested that clonal diversity may have been underestimated. Because no day 14 peak-response samples were available, repertoires were characterized only after the peak T cell response. In the small 56-69-year group, the increase in depth fell short of significance, most likely because of low power. Conclusions about previously exposed vaccinees are limited because only five to seven AZD1222 recipients were SARS-CoV-2 seropositive at baseline. Nearly half of unique spike-specific TCRs reportedly recognized epitopes outside regions mutated in the B.1.351 and B.1.1.7 variants.

The CDR3 regions of human TCRbeta chains were analyzed by immunosequencing. In the authors' own workflow: Repertoire TCRs were checked for matches against a reference library of SARS-CoV-2-specific TCRs that had been generated using the MIRA antigen-specificity platform. Breadth meant the fraction of unique TCRs that were SARS-CoV-2-associated, whereas depth meant the fraction of total T cells that were SARS-CoV-2-associated. Using the MIRA data, each spike-specific TCR was mapped to the spike region that the TCR reacts to and placed in a CD4 or CD8 class. Log10-transformed breadth and depth values were compared by one-way ANOVA with Sidak's multiple comparisons tests. TCRdb carries this immuneACCESS record with in-frame sequences only. Its versions omit some clonotypes, under half of them owing to an unresolved V gene in the studies checked, with the rest unexplained. The DNA gave D and trimming, while V, J and clone size come from that table. This sample is represented by about 100,000 clones; 70% to 90% of them were singletons. The ten largest clones add up to less than 3% of the sample.

In the case of this clone: Its recognized antigen is unknown. Qualities for individual bases were not recorded, and no much larger clone is one base off.

The sample's time point, from its label and the paper: baseline before first vaccination. Vaccinee samples came from UK trials COV001 and COV002, including a single-blind randomized controlled phase 2/3 trial of AZD1222 (ChAdOx1 nCoV-19) in healthy adults. For TCRbeta chain sequencing, PBMC samples were collected from trial participants at day 0 and at day 28 after the second dose. The sequence was obtained from an adult in good health. Specimen: peripheral blood, collected on day 0 of AZD1222 vaccination.

At the DNA level, the sequence is TGTGCCTGGAGTGTAGGCACCGGGTGGAACACCATATATTTT. It is translated as CAWSVGTGWNTIYF. The V gene is TRBV30 and the J gene is TRBJ1-3; the D gene is unclear. Via the germline V gene (reference sequence), CDR1 is GTSNPN and CDR2 SVGIG. V sheds 0 bases and J sheds 7 bases, leaving 13 bases between their ends. Including the terminal cysteine and phenylalanine, the CDR3 comprises 14 residues. CDR3 DNA is the only sequence kept; it has 42 bases, read in frame from the first base. Outside the CDR3, residues come from the reference TRBV30 and TRBJ1-3 proteins, so the full variable domain is: SQTIHQWPATLVQPVGSPLSLECTVEGTSNPNLYWYRQAAGRGLQLLFYSVGIGQISSEVPQNLSASRPQDRQFILSSKKLLLSDSGFYLCAWSVGTGWNTIYFGEGSWLTVV.